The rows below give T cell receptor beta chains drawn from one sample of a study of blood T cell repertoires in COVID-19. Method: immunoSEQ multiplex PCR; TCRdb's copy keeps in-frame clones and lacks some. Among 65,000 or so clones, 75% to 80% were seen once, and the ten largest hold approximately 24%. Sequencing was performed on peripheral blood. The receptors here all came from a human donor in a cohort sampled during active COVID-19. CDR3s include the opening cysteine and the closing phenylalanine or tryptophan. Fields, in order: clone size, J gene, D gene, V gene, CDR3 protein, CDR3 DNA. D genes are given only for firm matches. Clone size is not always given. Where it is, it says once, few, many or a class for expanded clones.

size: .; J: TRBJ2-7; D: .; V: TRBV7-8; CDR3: CASSPLGAYEQYF; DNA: TGTGCCAGCAGCCCTCTAGGGGCCTACGAGCAGTACTTC
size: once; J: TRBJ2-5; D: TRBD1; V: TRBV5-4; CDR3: CASSKGQGHQETQYF; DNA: TGTGCCAGCAGCAAGGGACAGGGGCACCAAGAGACCCAGTACTTC
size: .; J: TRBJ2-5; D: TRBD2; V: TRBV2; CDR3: CASHPGGPQETQYF; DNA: TGTGCCAGCCATCCGGGGGGACCTCAAGAGACCCAGTACTTC
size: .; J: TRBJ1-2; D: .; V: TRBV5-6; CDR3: CASSLSGSNYGYTF; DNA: TGTGCCAGCAGCTTGTCGGGATCTAACTATGGCTACACCTTC
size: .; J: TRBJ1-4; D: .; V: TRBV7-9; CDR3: CASSLPLGANEKLFF; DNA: TGTGCCAGCAGCTTACCCCTTGGGGCAAATGAAAAACTGTTTTTT
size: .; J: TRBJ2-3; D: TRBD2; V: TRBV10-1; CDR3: CASSGGLAVTNSSTDTQYF; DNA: TGCGCCAGCAGTGGGGGACTAGCGGTGACCAATTCTAGCACAGATACGCAGTATTTT
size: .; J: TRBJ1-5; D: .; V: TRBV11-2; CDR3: CASSLDGGDQPQHF; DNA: TGTGCCAGCAGCTTAGATGGCGGGGATCAGCCCCAGCATTTT
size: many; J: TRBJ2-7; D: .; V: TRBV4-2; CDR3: CASSQDWESYEQYF; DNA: TGTGCCAGCAGCCAAGATTGGGAGTCCTACGAGCAGTACTTC
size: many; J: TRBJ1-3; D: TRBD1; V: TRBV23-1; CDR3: CASSQPRGPGGNTIYF; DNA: TGCGCCAGCAGTCAACCCAGGGGGCCAGGTGGAAACACCATATATTTT
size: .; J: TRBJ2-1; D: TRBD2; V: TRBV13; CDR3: CASSRPPTSGGANEQFF; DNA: TGTGCCAGCAGCCGACCCCCGACTAGCGGGGGGGCCAATGAGCAGTTCTTC
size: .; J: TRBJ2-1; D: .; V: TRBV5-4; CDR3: CASSFLEGRRYNEQFF; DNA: TGTGCCAGCAGCTTCCTAGAGGGCCGACGGTACAATGAGCAGTTCTTC
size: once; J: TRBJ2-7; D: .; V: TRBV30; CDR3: CAWSSGTYEQYF; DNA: TGTGCCTGGAGTTCAGGGACCTACGAGCAGTACTTC
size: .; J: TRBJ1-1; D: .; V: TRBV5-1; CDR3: CASSFDGGNTEAFF; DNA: TGCGCCAGCAGCTTTGACGGGGGGAACACTGAAGCTTTCTTT
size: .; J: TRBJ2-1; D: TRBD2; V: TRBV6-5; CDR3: CASRRGDLYNEQFF; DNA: TGTGCCAGCAGACGGGGGGATCTGTACAATGAGCAGTTCTTC
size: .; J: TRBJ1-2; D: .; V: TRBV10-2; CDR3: CASSETLTAPKGYTF; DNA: TGCGCCAGCAGTGAAACCCTGACAGCGCCGAAAGGCTACACCTTC
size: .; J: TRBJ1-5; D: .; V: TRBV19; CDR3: CASRDPGEMPQHF; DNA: TGTGCCAGTAGGGACCCAGGGGAGATGCCCCAGCATTTT
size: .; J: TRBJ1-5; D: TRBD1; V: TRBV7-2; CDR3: CASSLQGAGQPQHF; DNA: TGTGCCAGCAGCCTCCAGGGGGCGGGACAGCCCCAGCATTTT
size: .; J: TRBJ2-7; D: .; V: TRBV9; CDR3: CASSVDPTIWSEQYF; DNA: TGTGCCAGCAGCGTAGACCCGACTATCTGGAGCGAGCAGTACTTC
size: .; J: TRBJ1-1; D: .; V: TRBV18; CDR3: CASSLRGLAGVNTEAFF; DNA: TGTGCCAGCTCTTTACGCGGGCTGGCCGGGGTGAACACTGAAGCTTTCTTT
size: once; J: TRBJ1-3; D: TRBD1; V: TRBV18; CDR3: CASSPGQGAGNTIYF; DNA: TGTGCCAGCTCTCCCGGCCAGGGGGCTGGAAACACCATATATTTT
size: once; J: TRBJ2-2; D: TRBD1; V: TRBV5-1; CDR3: CASSIGGNTGELFF; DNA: TGCGCCAGCAGCATAGGGGGCAACACCGGGGAGCTGTTTTTT
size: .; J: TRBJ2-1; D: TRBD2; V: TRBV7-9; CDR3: CASSSRLAESYNEQFF; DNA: TGTGCCAGCAGTTCCAGACTAGCGGAGAGTTACAATGAGCAGTTCTTC
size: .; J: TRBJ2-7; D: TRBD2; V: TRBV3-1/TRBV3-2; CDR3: CASSQGLAGVGEQYF; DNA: TGTGCCAGCAGCCAAGGACTAGCGGGAGTCGGGGAGCAGTACTTC
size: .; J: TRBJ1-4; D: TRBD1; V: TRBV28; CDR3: CASSRTGLNEKLFF; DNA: TGTGCCAGCAGCCGGACAGGTCTTAATGAAAAACTGTTTTTT
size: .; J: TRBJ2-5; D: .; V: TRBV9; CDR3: CASSVHALQETQYF; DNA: TGTGCCAGCAGCGTACACGCGCTCCAAGAGACCCAGTACTTC
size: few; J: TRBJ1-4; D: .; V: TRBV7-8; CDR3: CASSLAWRVGEKLFF; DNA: TGTGCCAGCAGCTTAGCTTGGAGGGTAGGAGAAAAACTGTTTTTT
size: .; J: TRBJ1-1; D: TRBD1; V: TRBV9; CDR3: CASGQGPDTEAFF; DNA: TGTGCCAGCGGACAGGGGCCGGACACTGAAGCTTTCTTT
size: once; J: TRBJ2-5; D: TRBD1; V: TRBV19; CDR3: CASSPRGRRETQYF; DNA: TGTGCCAGTAGTCCGAGGGGGCGCAGGGAGACCCAGTACTTC
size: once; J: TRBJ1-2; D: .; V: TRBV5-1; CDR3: CASSLQEYTNYGYTF; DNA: TGCGCCAGCAGCTTGCAGGAATATACTAACTATGGCTACACCTTC
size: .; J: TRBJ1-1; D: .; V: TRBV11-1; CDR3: CASSASDSRAFF; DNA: TGTGCCAGCAGCGCCTCGGACAGTCGAGCTTTCTTT
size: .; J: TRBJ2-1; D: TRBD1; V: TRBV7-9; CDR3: CASSLPQGARDEQFF; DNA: TGTGCCAGCAGTTTACCCCAGGGGGCGCGCGATGAGCAGTTCTTC
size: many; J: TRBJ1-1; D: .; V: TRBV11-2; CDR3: CASSLGPSEAFF; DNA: TGTGCCAGCAGCTTAGGGCCCTCGGAAGCTTTCTTT
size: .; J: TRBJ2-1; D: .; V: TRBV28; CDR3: CASSIQLATDEQFF; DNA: TGTGCCAGCAGTATCCAGCTAGCAACGGATGAGCAGTTCTTC
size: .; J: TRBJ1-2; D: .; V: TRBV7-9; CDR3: CASTGGGRPYGYTF; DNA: TGTGCCAGCACTGGGGGAGGGAGACCCTATGGCTACACCTTC
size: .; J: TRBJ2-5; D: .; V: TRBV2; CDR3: CASSDPAGLGETQYF; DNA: TGTGCCAGCAGTGACCCCGCCGGGTTAGGAGAGACCCAGTACTTC
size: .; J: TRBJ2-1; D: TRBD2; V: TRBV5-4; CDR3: CASSLAETSGGQQFF; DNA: TGTGCCAGCAGCTTGGCCGAGACTAGCGGGGGCCAGCAGTTCTTC